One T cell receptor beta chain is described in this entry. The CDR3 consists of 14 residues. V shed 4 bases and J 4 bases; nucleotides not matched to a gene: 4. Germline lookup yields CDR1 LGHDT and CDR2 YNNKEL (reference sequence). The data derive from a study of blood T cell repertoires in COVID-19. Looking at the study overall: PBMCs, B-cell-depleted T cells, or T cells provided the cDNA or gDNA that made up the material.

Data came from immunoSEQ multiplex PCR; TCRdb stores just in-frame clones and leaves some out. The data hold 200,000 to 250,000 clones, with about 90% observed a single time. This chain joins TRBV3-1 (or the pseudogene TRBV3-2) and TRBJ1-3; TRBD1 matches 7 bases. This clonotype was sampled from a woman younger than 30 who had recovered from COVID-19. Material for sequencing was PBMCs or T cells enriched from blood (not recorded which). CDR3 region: CASSPGTVGNTIYF. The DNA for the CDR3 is TGTGCCAGCAGCCCTGGGACAGTCGGAAACACCATATATTTT.